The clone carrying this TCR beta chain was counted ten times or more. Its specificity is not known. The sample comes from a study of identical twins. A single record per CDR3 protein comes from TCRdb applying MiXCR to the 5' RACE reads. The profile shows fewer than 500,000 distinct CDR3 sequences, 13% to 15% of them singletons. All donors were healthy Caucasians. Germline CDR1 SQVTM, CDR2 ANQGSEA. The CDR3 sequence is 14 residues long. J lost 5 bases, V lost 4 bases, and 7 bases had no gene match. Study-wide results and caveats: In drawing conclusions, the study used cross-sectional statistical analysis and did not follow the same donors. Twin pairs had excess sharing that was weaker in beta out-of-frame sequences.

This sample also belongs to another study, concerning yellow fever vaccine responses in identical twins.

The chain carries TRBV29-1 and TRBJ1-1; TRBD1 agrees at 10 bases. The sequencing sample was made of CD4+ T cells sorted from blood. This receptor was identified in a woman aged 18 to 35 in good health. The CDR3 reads CSVVGDRGLTEAFF. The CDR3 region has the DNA TGCAGCGTTGTCGGGGACAGGGGTCTAACTGAAGCTTTCTTT. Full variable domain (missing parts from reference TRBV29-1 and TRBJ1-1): SAVISQKPSRDICQRGTSLTIQCQVDSQVTMMFWYRQQPGQSLTLIATANQGSEATYESGFVIDKFPISRPNLTFSTLTVSNMSPEDSSIYLCSVVGDRGLTEAFFGQGTRLTVV.